One and the same sample provided the 8 T cell receptor beta chains below, sequenced in a study of blood T cell repertoires in COVID-19. Repertoires were generated with immunoSEQ multiplex PCR, while TCRdb's copy carries only in-frame clones and drops some. The sample shows about 280,000 clones, roughly nine tenths of them seen only once. Sequences were obtained from PBMCs or T cells enriched from blood (not recorded which). These receptors originate from a woman aged 40 to 49 who had recovered from COVID-19.

The chain has TRBV13 and TRBJ2-1, with D unresolved. There are 12 residues in the CDR3. The germline V gene has CDR1 PRHDT and CDR2 FYEKMQ (reference sequence). V was cut by 5 bases and J by 10 bases, with 12 bases left in between. The DNA of the CDR3 is TGTGCCAGCAGCCCCCTCCCTTCGGAGCAGTTCTTC. Residues: CASSPLPSEQFF.

This rearrangement joins TRBV5-1 to TRBJ1-1; D is unclear. Trimming cost V 4 bases and J 1 base, with 5 bases left between them. Germline V lookup: CDR1 SGHRS, CDR2 YFSETQ. The CDR3 sequence is 12 residues long. Written as DNA, the CDR3 is TGCGCCAGCAGCGGAGGGAACACTGAAGCTTTCTTT. Translating it yields CASSGGNTEAFF. The full variable domain, rest sourced from reference TRBV5-1 and TRBJ1-1, is KAGVTQTPRYLIKTRGQQVTLSCSPISGHRSVSWYQQTPGQGLQFLFEYFSETQRNKGNFPGRFSGRQFSNSRSEMNVSTLELGDSALYLCASSGGNTEAFFGQGTRLTVV.

V is TRBV9 and J is TRBJ2-1; D gene ambiguous. The germline V gene has CDR1 SGDLS and CDR2 YYNGEE. Trimming stripped 3 bases from V and 9 bases from J, with 13 bases between. CDR3 size: 13 residues. CDR3 protein: CASSGPAGREQFF. As DNA, the CDR3 is TGTGCCAGCAGCGGGCCGGCTGGGCGTGAGCAGTTCTTC.

The chain couples TRBV2 to TRBJ1-5, with TRBD1 identical over 8 bases. Germline V gene data show CDR1 as SNHLY and CDR2 as FYNNEI. The junction had 3 bases not matched to a gene; V was cut back by 1 base and J by 10 bases. The CDR3 is 13 residues long. The CDR3 coding sequence is TGTGCCAGCAGTGAAGAGGACAGGGTTCCCCAGCATTTT. Residues: CASSEEDRVPQHF.

V usage is TRBV30 and J usage is TRBJ1-1; no reliable D call. Germline V gene data show CDR1 as GTSNPN and CDR2 as SVGIG (reference sequence). CDR3 length equals 12 residues. V was trimmed by 0 bases and J by 6 bases, leaving 8 bases between them. The CDR3 is CAWSVLGAEAFF. DNA for the CDR3: TGTGCCTGGAGTGTGTTGGGAGCTGAAGCTTTCTTT.

The chain uses TRBV15 and TRBJ1-3; D call uncertain. The V and J ends lost 0 bases and 4 bases respectively, with 7 bases between them. CDR3 length: 14 residues. From germline, CDR1 is LNHNV and CDR2 YYDKDF (reference sequence). The CDR3 loop is CATSREAGGNTIYF. CDR3 nucleotides: TGTGCCACCAGCAGAGAGGCAGGAGGAAACACCATATATTTT.

This chain connects TRBV7-2 to TRBJ2-2, with D perhaps TRBD1 (6 bases). CDR1 and CDR2 from the germline V gene are SGHTA and FQGNSA. This CDR3 comprises 13 residues. The V and J ends lost 4 bases and 6 bases respectively, with 9 bases between them. The DNA for the CDR3 is TGTGCCAGCAGCTCCGGACAGCCCGGGGAGCTGTTTTTT. Translating gives CASSSGQPGELFF. Variable domain in full (rest from reference TRBV7-2 and TRBJ2-2): GAGVSQSPSNKVTEKGKDVELRCDPISGHTALYWYRQSLGQGLEFLIYFQGNSAPDKSGLPSDRFSAERTGGSVSTLTIQRTQQEDSAVYLCASSSGQPGELFFGEGSRLTVL.

The V gene is TRBV19, the J gene TRBJ2-5; TRBD1 agrees at 8 bases. Germline loops: CDR1 LNHDA, CDR2 SQIVND (reference sequence). The CDR3 has 16 amino acids. V lost 5 bases, J lost 5 bases, and 13 bases stayed unmatched. The CDR3 region is CASSLTTGAPGETQYF. The CDR3 DNA is TGTGCCAGTAGTTTAACGACAGGGGCCCCTGGGGAGACCCAGTACTTC.